This T cell receptor (beta chain) was retrieved from a study of vaccination effects on CD4 cells after COVID-19. This CDR3 is 14 amino acids long. Germline V lookup: CDR1 LNHDA, CDR2 SQIVND (reference sequence). V was cut by 3 bases and J by 4 bases, with 9 bases left in between. Some clones are missing from TCRdb's copy, which holds only in-frame ones; the method was immunoSEQ multiplex PCR. The table shows around 24,000 clones, with about three quarters occurring only once. General study results and limits: Within healthy vaccinees, only 1 of 255 vaccine-induced clones displayed cross-reactivity with common cold coronaviruses. Sampling in the study covered few convalescent patients and included no early post-infection timepoints. Late post-vaccination samples showed marked contraction of infection- and vaccine-induced clones.

In the case of this clone: Its antigen is as yet unknown.

Antigen-specific CD4+ T cells were first expanded with viral peptide pools by the ViraFEST assay and only then sequenced. On day 10 of culture, CD4+ T cells were separated out. Of the BNT162b2 and mRNA-1273 vaccines, participants received two doses of one or the other. The authors replaced half the medium with IL-2 medium on days 3 and 7. The chain is built from TRBV19 and TRBJ2-2, with no clear D. The receptor was isolated from a human donor who received a COVID-19 vaccine. Some clones in this sample may be carry-over from other donors' samples. Specimen: CD4+ T cells from PBMCs cultured with SARS-CoV-2 spike peptides, collected after COVID-19 vaccination. The CDR3 region is CASSIAGITGELFF. CDR3 nucleotide sequence: TGTGCCAGTAGTATTGCTGGGATCACCGGGGAGCTGTTTTTT.